This T cell receptor (beta chain) was documented in a study of cytomegalovirus exposure and HLA in healthy donors. Points on this clone: Its target is not known.

Researchers ran the PCR with 60 Vbeta and 13 Jbeta primers. Measured with immunoSEQ multiplex PCR; TCRdb has only the in-frame clones, and not every one. The table for this sample gives 40,000 to 60,000 clones. This CDR3 comprises 17 residues. The ends lost 0 bases at V and 5 bases at J; junction bases unmatched: 10. CDR1 is SGHAT and CDR2 is FQNNGV in the germline V gene. Overall study findings and caveats: Further analysis, carried out later, found HLA-associated TCR beta chains more clonally expanded than equally common other chains.

The sample taken for sequencing was PBMCs. The TCR was taken from a male donor in good health and CMV-seropositive. The chain carries TRBV11-2 and TRBJ2-3; 8 bases match TRBD1. CDR3 nucleotide sequence: TGTGCCAGCAGCTTAGAAGTTGGCAGGGGGCGTAAAGATACGCAGTATTTT. Its protein product is CASSLEVGRGRKDTQYF.